Following are 10 T cell receptor beta chains from one sample sequenced in a study of T-cell memory formation after mild COVID-19. TCRdb re-called the 5' RACE reads with MiXCR, one entry per CDR3 protein. Counted here are approximately 570,000 distinct CDR3 sequences, under 20% occurring once; the ten biggest clones make up 12%. Sequenced material: PBMCs or a T cell subset sorted from them (not recorded which). These receptors came from an adult woman who had mild COVID-19 (a few samples of this study predate the infection). Cell type and time point are not known.

This clonotype was seen a handful of times. V gene TRBV5-1 combines with J gene TRBJ1-1; 8 bases align to TRBD1. Germline V gives CDR1 SGHRS, CDR2 YFSETQ. The CDR3 totals 15 residues. V gave up 0 bases and J gave up 8 bases; unmatched junction bases: 9. The CDR3 loop is CASSLDPRGQAEAFF. The CDR3 nucleotides are TGCGCCAGCAGCTTGGACCCCAGGGGGCAGGCCGAAGCTTTCTTT.

V gene TRBV5-1 combines with J gene TRBJ1-5, with D maybe TRBD1 (5 bases). The CDR3 contains 13 residues. From germline, CDR1 is SGHRS and CDR2 YFSETQ. Trimming removed 5 bases from V and 10 bases from J, with 16 bases in between. The CDR3 sequence: CASRGVEGTPQHF. CDR3 DNA sequence: TGCGCCAGCAGGGGGGTCGAGGGCACTCCCCAGCATTTT. Full variable domain (remainder filled in from reference TRBV5-1 and TRBJ1-5): KAGVTQTPRYLIKTRGQQVTLSCSPISGHRSVSWYQQTPGQGLQFLFEYFSETQRNKGNFPGRFSGRQFSNSRSEMNVSTLELGDSALYLCASRGVEGTPQHFGDGTRLSIL.

This clonotype was seen a few times. CDR3 amino acids: CASSLHGQTAEQYF. The CDR3 DNA is TGCGCCAGCAGCTTGCACGGACAGACGGCGGAGCAGTACTTC. The chain recombines TRBV5-1 with TRBJ2-7; weak D call: TRBD1 (6 bases). The CDR3 totals 14 residues. V lost 1 base and J 7 bases, leaving 15 bases between the germline ends. Germline lookup yields CDR1 SGHRS and CDR2 YFSETQ.

The J gene is TRBJ1-1, the V gene TRBV7-6; D is ambiguous. Per the germline V gene, CDR1 is SGHVS and CDR2 is FNYEAQ. CDR3 length: 14 residues. The V and J ends lost 0 bases and 1 base respectively, with 6 bases between them. The CDR3 DNA follows: TGTGCCAGCAGCTTAGCGGCCAGGAACACTGAAGCTTTCTTT. This translates into CASSLAARNTEAFF. The full variable domain, its missing parts supplied by reference TRBV7-6 and TRBJ1-1, is GAGVSQSPRYKVTKRGQDVALRCDPISGHVSLYWYRQALGQGPEFLTYFNYEAQQDKSGLPNDRFSAERPEGSISTLTIQRTEQRDSAMYRCASSLAARNTEAFFGQGTRLTVV.

The rearrangement links TRBV6-5 to TRBJ1-4, with a tentative D call TRBD1 (5 bases). The CDR3 is 15 residues long. V shed 5 bases and J shed 0 bases, with 10 bases lying between them. Per germline, CDR1 MNHEY and CDR2 SVGAGI. CDR3 nucleotides: TGTGCCAGCAGTCTGGGGCCTCCAACTAATGAAAAACTGTTTTTT. Its translation: CASSLGPPTNEKLFF.

This clonotype was recorded once. This chain links TRBV7-8 with TRBJ1-2; a weak D match, TRBD1 (5 bases). Trimming pared 6 bases from V and 5 bases from J, leaving 13 bases between. From germline, CDR1 is SGHVS and CDR2 FQNEAQ. CDR3 length: 13 amino acids. CDR3 DNA sequence: TGTGCCAGCAGACCGGGGGTCGCATATGGCTACACCTTC. It translates to CASRPGVAYGYTF.

The chain combines TRBV6-1 with TRBJ2-7; D possibly corresponds to TRBD2 (6 bases). This CDR3 spans 15 amino acids. Germline-derived CDR1 and CDR2 are MNHNS and SASEGT. Between the trimmed V and J ends, which lost 0 bases and 3 bases, there was a span of 12 bases. CDR3 nucleotide sequence: TGTGCCAGCAGTGAAGCTCCGGGACTGGTCTACGAGCAGTACTTC. This sequence encodes CASSEAPGLVYEQYF.

This clonotype was picked up a small number of times. V is TRBV4-1 and J is TRBJ2-1; 11 bases line up with TRBD1. Germline CDR1 and CDR2: MGHRA and YSYEKL. J was trimmed by 1 base and V by 4 bases; bases with no gene match: 3. This CDR3 spans 16 amino acids. CDR3 loop: CASSLGQGASYNEQFF. Written as DNA, the CDR3 is TGCGCCAGCAGCCTAGGACAGGGGGCTTCCTACAATGAGCAGTTCTTC.

This clonotype occurred many times. This sequence joins TRBV7-8 and TRBJ2-7; the D gene could be TRBD1 or TRBD2 (5 bases each). This CDR3 is built from 15 residues. Trimming took 1 base from V and 2 from J, leaving 12 bases between them. CDR1 SGHVS and CDR2 FQNEAQ come from the germline V gene. This chain's CDR3 is CASSLGTRGPYEQYF. The CDR3 nucleotides read TGTGCCAGCAGCTTAGGGACGAGGGGCCCCTACGAGCAGTACTTC.

In its sample, this clonotype was seen a few times. The V call is TRBV20-1, the J call TRBJ2-7; no clear D. V dropped 3 bases and J dropped 2 bases, with 11 bases sitting between them. Per germline, CDR1 DFQATT and CDR2 SNEGSKA (reference sequence). The CDR3 runs to 13 residues. The CDR3 DNA is TGCAGTGCTAGTCGGTTTCCCGCCTACGAGCAGTACTTC. Its protein product is CSASRFPAYEQYF.